This T cell receptor (beta chain) comes out of a study of immune evolution from preneoplasia to lung adenocarcinoma. Sequenced by immunoSEQ multiplex PCR; TCRdb stores in-frame clones only, minus some. The profile shows fewer than 14,000 clones, roughly 84% of them singletons. Germline trimming cut 4 bases from V and 7 bases from J; bases unmatched to any gene: 10. CDR1 and CDR2 from the germline V gene are SGHVS and FQNEAQ. The length of the CDR3 is 15 residues. The sample taken for sequencing was FFPE minimally invasive lung adenocarcinoma tissue. The receptor was derived from a person in their 70s with lung adenocarcinoma. The chain employs TRBV7-8 and TRBJ1-5; 7 bases are shared with TRBD1. The DNA for the CDR3 is TGTGCCAGCAGCTCGACGGGTGACAGGGTCCAGCCCCAGCATTTT. Encoded protein: CASSSTGDRVQPQHF.